One sample yielded the 23 T cell receptor beta chains listed below, sequenced in a study of HIV-infected patients and healthy controls. The repertoire came from unfractionated whole blood and reflected all unsorted peripheral T cells. Alpha and beta constant-region primers primed reverse transcription of about 470 ng RNA. Separate chain-specific third strand synthesis with multiplexing indices produced the alpha and beta libraries. TCRdb reanalysed the 5' RACE reads using MiXCR and keeps one entry per CDR3 protein. The sample yields around 8,600 distinct CDR3 sequences, about 8.8% seen once. Sequenced here: blood, sampled before antiretroviral therapy. Receptor source: an adult with HIV infection. The donor label of this sample is uncertain.

The sample holds many counts of this clonotype. The rearrangement joins TRBV20-1 to TRBJ2-5, with TRBD1 as a possible D gene (6 bases). Germline lookup yields CDR1 DFQATT and CDR2 SNEGSKA (reference sequence). V was trimmed by 0 bases and J by 1 base, leaving 12 bases between them. This CDR3 has 15 residues. Here the CDR3 reads CSARETGYPQETQYF. The DNA for the CDR3 is TGCAGTGCTAGAGAAACAGGGTACCCCCAAGAGACCCAGTACTTC.

This clonotype was seen repeatedly, ten times or more. The chain recombines TRBV7-9 with TRBJ2-2; D is ambiguous. With 3 bases removed from V and 5 bases from J, the gap between germline ends came to 4 bases. Per germline, CDR1 SEHNR and CDR2 FQNEAQ (reference sequence). The CDR3 length is 12 residues. CDR3: CASSFRTGELFF. CDR3 sequence (DNA): TGTGCCAGCAGCTTTAGGACCGGGGAGCTGTTTTTT.

This clonotype was seen only a few times. The chain couples TRBV2 to TRBJ1-1; D gene unclear. Trimming removed 8 bases at V and 0 bases at J, with 13 bases between. The CDR3 runs to 14 residues. From germline, CDR1 is SNHLY and CDR2 FYNNEI. In DNA form, the CDR3 reads TGTGCCAGCGAATCCGGCACGTTGAACACTGAAGCTTTCTTT. It translates to CASESGTLNTEAFF.

This clonotype is labeled medium-sized. The chain combines TRBV5-6 with TRBJ2-1; D is possibly TRBD2 (6 bases). The CDR3 loop spans 14 amino acids. V lost 4 bases, J lost 4 bases, and 12 bases lay in between. CDR1 and CDR2 (germline): SGHDT, YYEEEE. The CDR3 coding sequence is TGTGCCAGCAGCACCGGGACTGGTTACAATGAGCAGTTCTTC. Translation: CASSTGTGYNEQFF.

The gene calls are TRBV4-1 and TRBJ1-5, with D unclear. This CDR3 has 16 residues. The ends were cut back, 0 bases at V and 0 bases at J, with 9 bases in the middle. Germline V lookup: CDR1 MGHRA, CDR2 YSYEKL. The CDR3 nucleotides are TGCGCCAGCAGCCAAGAGCAGGAATATAGCAATCAGCCCCAGCATTTT. Translation gives CASSQEQEYSNQPQHF.

V is TRBV12-3 or TRBV12-4 and J is TRBJ1-1; D might be TRBD1 (6 bases). The CDR3 totals 18 residues. V was trimmed by 4 bases and J by 3 bases, leaving 24 bases between them. CDR3 sequence reads: CASSSLGVWGAIDTEAFF. CDR3 DNA sequence: TGTGCCAGCAGTTCTTTAGGTGTATGGGGGGCGATCGACACTGAAGCTTTCTTT.

The chain joins TRBV27 to TRBJ2-5, with unresolved D. Trimming pared 4 bases from V and 2 bases from J, leaving 17 bases between. The V gene's germline CDR1 is MNHEY and CDR2 SMNVEV (reference sequence). The CDR3 extends over 16 amino acids. This CDR3 is CASSSLLGRAQETQYF. CDR3 bases: TGTGCCAGCAGTTCGTTGTTAGGCCGGGCACAAGAGACCCAGTACTTC.

This clonotype was counted at least ten times. This rearrangement joins TRBV28 to TRBJ1-2, with 9 bases lining up with TRBD1. Germline V gene lookup returns CDR1 MDHEN and CDR2 SYDVKM. V shed 5 bases, J shed 3 bases, and the junction held 10 bases outside the gene matches. CDR3 length: 16 residues. CDR3 in amino acids: CASSPPGQGGDYGYTF. CDR3 DNA sequence: TGTGCCAGCAGTCCTCCGGGACAGGGAGGAGACTATGGCTACACCTTC.

The chain has TRBV5-1 and TRBJ2-2; D is possibly TRBD2 (6 bases). CDR3 length equals 16 residues. V was trimmed by 4 bases and J by 5 bases, leaving 18 bases between them. Germline lookup yields CDR1 SGHRS and CDR2 YFSETQ. For the CDR3, the DNA is TGCGCCAGCAGCGCCGGGAGTCAGGGTTCGACCGGGGAGCTGTTTTTT. Translation: CASSAGSQGSTGELFF.

This clonotype was picked up many times. The V call is TRBV7-2, the J call TRBJ2-2; D gene unclear. Trimming removed 5 bases at V and 6 bases at J, with 10 bases between. Germline values: CDR1 SGHTA, CDR2 FQGNSA. CDR3 length: 13 residues. The CDR3 DNA is TGTGCCAGCAGCCCAGTCTCTGCCGGGGAGCTGTTTTTT. Amino acid sequence: CASSPVSAGELFF.

This clonotype was counted many times. The chain uses TRBV28 and TRBJ1-5; 7 bases line up with TRBD1. Germline trimming cut 4 bases from V and 0 bases from J; bases unmatched to any gene: 6. The germline CDR1 and CDR2 sequences are MDHEN and SYDVKM. The CDR3 consists of 16 residues. Here the CDR3 DNA reads TGTGCCAGCAGTTCCACCCGGACAGGTAGCAATCAGCCCCAGCATTTT. Translated, it gives CASSSTRTGSNQPQHF.

This chain uses TRBV12-3 or TRBV12-4 with TRBJ2-3; D is undetermined. CDR3 length: 14 residues. V was cut by 5 bases and J by 3 bases, with 12 bases left in between. The CDR3 bases are TGTGCCAGCAGTAGGCTAGTGGCGACAGATACGCAGTATTTT. Encoded protein: CASSRLVATDTQYF.

This clonotype was seen a handful of times. This chain links TRBV29-1 with TRBJ2-3; 8 bases align to TRBD1. Germline CDR1 reads SQVTM; CDR2 reads ANQGSEA. CDR3 length: 14 residues. V was pared by 6 bases and J by 3 bases, with 8 bases of the junction left unmatched. Written as DNA, the CDR3 is TGCAGCGTCGACAGGGGAAAGGCGACAGATACGCAGTATTTT. Encoded protein: CSVDRGKATDTQYF.

There are a few counts of this clonotype. This chain links TRBV7-8 with TRBJ1-6, with D maybe TRBD1 (5 bases). Deletions cut 2 bases from V and 7 bases from J, with 18 bases between. Germline-derived CDR1 and CDR2 are SGHVS and FQNEAQ. This CDR3 has 17 amino acids. CDR3 sequence: CASSLTSGLPRNSPLHF. CDR3 sequence (DNA): TGTGCCAGCAGCTTAACATCGGGGCTACCACGGAATTCACCCCTCCACTTT.

Relative to its sample, this clonotype is medium-sized. The chain has TRBV24-1 and TRBJ1-1; D unresolved. CDR1 KGHDR and CDR2 SFDVKD come from the germline V gene. The V gene lost 0 bases and the J gene lost 6 bases, with 7 bases spanning the gap. The CDR3 contains 13 residues. The CDR3 sequence is CATSDLPGSEAFF. The CDR3, as DNA: TGTGCCACCAGTGATTTGCCGGGCTCTGAAGCTTTCTTT.

This clonotype appeared a few times. The CDR3 DNA reads as TGCGCCAGCAGTCCACTACCTGGCTCCTACAATGAGCAGTTCTTC. This translates into CASSPLPGSYNEQFF. The chain recombines TRBV4-1 with TRBJ2-1; no firm D call. The CDR3 has 15 residues. Trimming removed 6 bases from V and 0 bases from J, with 12 bases in between. CDR1 is MGHRA, CDR2 YSYEKL, per germline.

This clonotype came up a few times. V gene TRBV7-9 combines with J gene TRBJ1-1; D not certain. The CDR3 sequence is 12 residues long. Germline loops: CDR1 SEHNR, CDR2 FQNEAQ (reference sequence). Trimming took 5 bases from V and 5 from J, leaving 9 bases between them. CDR3 sequence reads: CASSLLGTEAFF. The DNA for the CDR3 is TGTGCCAGCAGCCTCCTCGGGACTGAAGCTTTCTTT.

Comment on this clonotype: This clone may be a read error of a much larger clone one base away. The chain joins TRBV12-3 or TRBV12-4 to TRBJ1-1, with no clear D. Between the trimmed V and J ends, which lost 0 bases and 7 bases, there was a span of 6 bases. The CDR3 is 12 residues long. DNA for the CDR3: TGTGCCAGCAGTTTAGCCCTTGTTGAAGCTTTCTTT. Translated: CASSLALVEAFF.

This clonotype has at least ten counts. The rearrangement uses TRBV20-1 and TRBJ1-1; no reliable D call. The germline gives CDR1 DFQATT, CDR2 SNEGSKA (reference sequence). V gave up 6 bases and J gave up 0 bases, with 8 bases separating them. CDR3 length: 12 amino acids. CDR3: CSANPLNTEAFF. CDR3 in DNA: TGCAGTGCGAACCCACTGAACACTGAAGCTTTCTTT.

This clonotype was recorded at least ten times. CDR3 sequence: CASSVEGLAGGEQYF. The CDR3 coding sequence is TGTGCCAGCAGCGTAGAGGGACTAGCGGGAGGGGAGCAGTACTTC. The chain links TRBV9 to TRBJ2-7; 16 nucleotides match TRBD2. V lost 0 bases to trimming and J lost 7 bases; unmatched junction nucleotides: 1. The germline gives CDR1 SGDLS, CDR2 YYNGEE. This CDR3 has 15 residues.

This clonotype was detected a few times. The rearrangement links TRBV20-1 to TRBJ2-1, with 10 bases matching TRBD1. The CDR3 spans 15 residues. Losses at the gene ends were 1 base for V and 7 bases for J; bases not matched to a gene: 7. Germline CDR1 DFQATT, CDR2 SNEGSKA (reference sequence). CDR3 protein: CSARGETGGGNEQFF. The CDR3 DNA reads as TGCAGTGCTAGAGGGGAGACAGGGGGCGGGAATGAGCAGTTCTTC.

Many counts were recorded for this clonotype. The rearrangement joins TRBV6-1 to TRBJ2-4; 7 bases fit TRBD1. CDR1 is MNHNS, CDR2 SASEGT, per germline. This CDR3 has 13 residues. Trimming cost V 3 bases and J 13 bases; bases outside gene matches: 9. In nucleotides, the CDR3 is TGTGCCAGCAGTGAGGGCATTAGGACAGGACAGTACTTC. Its protein is CASSEGIRTGQYF.

This clonotype was found many times. The chain joins TRBV6-5 to TRBJ2-1; 7 nucleotides agree with TRBD2. Unmatched junction bases numbered 12, after V lost 1 base and J lost 6 bases. The CDR3 runs 17 residues. CDR1 is MNHEY and CDR2 is SVGAGI in the germline V gene. The CDR3: CASSYLGGGSLSNEQFF. The CDR3 nucleotides are TGTGCCAGCAGTTACTTGGGGGGGGGTAGTCTTTCCAATGAGCAGTTCTTC.